A selection of T cell receptor beta chains follows, all from one sample in a study of CD8+ T cells in alopecia areata. TCRdb's copy holds only in-frame clones and misses some; the assay was immunoSEQ multiplex PCR. The sample carries 150,000 to 200,000 clones, about 60% recorded once. The sample here was CD4+ T cells sorted from blood, taken at week 0. Source of these receptors: a human donor with alopecia areata. The CDR3 runs from the conserved cysteine through the conserved F or W. The D gene is left open where the match is weak. The size of a clone is reported for some rows only, either as once, few or many, or as a class for expanded clones.

cdr3_length	v_call	j_call	clone_size	d_call	cdr3_aa	cdr3_nt
15	TRBV5-1	TRBJ2-7	.	TRBD2	CASSLSTSGSYEQYF	TGCGCCAGCAGCTTGTCGACTAGCGGATCCTACGAGCAGTACTTC
13	TRBV7-9	TRBJ2-3	.	.	CASSLQGTLTQYF	TGTGCCAGCAGCTTGCAGGGGACTCTTACGCAGTATTTT
13	TRBV7-7	TRBJ2-3	.	.	CASSLGRGDTQYF	TGTGCTAGCAGCTTAGGTCGCGGAGATACGCAGTATTTT
14	TRBV6-6	TRBJ2-7	.	.	CASIAETGFGEQYF	TGTGCCAGCATTGCCGAAACAGGGTTTGGCGAGCAGTACTTC
15	TRBV5-1	TRBJ2-5	.	.	CASSSGRAPGETQYF	TGCGCCAGCAGCTCCGGCCGGGCCCCCGGGGAGACCCAGTACTTC
16	TRBV6-5	TRBJ1-2	.	TRBD1	CASSYSRDRGLGGYTF	TGTGCCAGCAGTTACTCTCGGGACAGGGGCCTGGGTGGCTACACCTTC
15	TRBV6-5	TRBJ1-5	.	.	CASSQNPTTNQPQHF	TGTGCCAGCAGCCAAAACCCCACAACTAATCAGCCCCAGCATTTT
15	TRBV15	TRBJ1-2	.	.	CATSRDRWDNYGYTF	TGTGCCACCAGCAGAGATCGTTGGGATAACTATGGCTACACCTTC
14	TRBV11-2	TRBJ2-7	.	.	CASSLVSASYEQYF	TGTGCCAGCAGCTTAGTCTCAGCCTCCTACGAGCAGTACTTC
13	TRBV6-5	TRBJ1-2	few	.	CASIKAGGLGYTF	TGTGCCAGCATCAAAGCCGGGGGGCTAGGCTACACCTTC
10	TRBV28	TRBJ2-7	few	.	CASSLSEQYF	TGTGCCAGCAGTTTAAGCGAGCAGTACTTC
17	TRBV5-1	TRBJ1-2	.	.	CASSLSPTRPLRDGYTF	TGCGCCAGCAGCTTGAGTCCGACAAGGCCCCTTCGGGATGGCTACACCTTC
12	TRBV29-1	TRBJ1-2	.	.	CSDRGVGYGYTF	TGCAGCGACAGAGGAGTGGGCTATGGCTACACCTTC
13	TRBV29-1	TRBJ1-1	.	.	CSVDHRDITEAFF	TGCAGCGTTGACCACCGGGACATCACTGAAGCTTTCTTT
13	TRBV4-1	TRBJ2-3	.	.	CASSQVESDTQYF	TGCGCCAGCAGCCAAGTCGAATCCGATACGCAGTATTTT
15	TRBV5-1	TRBJ1-1	.	TRBD1	CASSLRGQGGTEAFF	TGCGCCAGCAGCTTGAGGGGACAGGGAGGTACTGAAGCTTTCTTT
14	TRBV30	TRBJ2-2	.	.	CAWRAGWAAGELFF	TGTGCCTGGAGGGCGGGGTGGGCCGCCGGGGAGCTGTTTTTT
14	TRBV7-9	TRBJ1-4	many	TRBD1	CASSGGQGNEKLFF	TGTGCCAGCAGCGGGGGACAGGGAAATGAAAAACTGTTTTTT
14	TRBV5-1	TRBJ2-5	.	TRBD1	CASSLDRGQETQYF	TGCGCCAGCAGCCTCGACAGGGGGCAAGAGACCCAGTACTTC
16	TRBV14	TRBJ2-3	few	.	CASSQDRDWQLDTQYF	TGTGCCAGCAGCCAGGACCGGGACTGGCAGTTAGATACGCAGTATTTT
12	TRBV7-9	TRBJ2-7	.	.	CASSPGVGQGNF	.
15	TRBV4-2	TRBJ1-5	few	TRBD1	CASSQEGQGVQPQHF	TGTGCCAGCAGCCAAGAGGGACAGGGTGTTCAGCCCCAGCATTTT
15	TRBV30	TRBJ2-3	once	.	CAWIPRGKRWDTQYF	TGTGCCTGGATCCCTAGGGGTAAACGATGGGATACGCAGTATTTT
14	TRBV9	TRBJ2-2	.	.	CASSEAVHTGELFF	TGTGCCAGCAGCGAGGCGGTTCACACCGGGGAGCTGTTTTTT
11	TRBV5-1	TRBJ2-3	.	.	CASSHTDTQYF	TGCGCCAGCAGCCACACAGATACGCAGTATTTT
11	TRBV20-1	TRBJ2-3	.	.	CSARAGGQWYF	TGCAGTGCTAGAGCCGGGGGGCAGTGGTATTTT
12	TRBV30	TRBJ1-3	.	TRBD1	CAWGQGADTIYF	TGTGCCTGGGGACAGGGGGCGGACACCATATATTTT
13	TRBV7-9	TRBJ1-5	.	.	CASSPEGNQPQHF	TGTGCCAGCAGTCCAGAGGGGAATCAGCCCCAGCATTTT
13	TRBV29-1	TRBJ1-1	.	.	CSVVRGGSTEAFF	TGCAGCGTTGTGAGGGGCGGTAGCACTGAAGCTTTCTTT
13	TRBV7-9	TRBJ1-5	.	.	CASSLGQAQPQHF	TGTGCCAGCAGCTTAGGGCAAGCCCAGCCCCAGCATTTT
14	TRBV30	TRBJ1-5	.	TRBD1	CAWRHRGDWEPQHF	TGTGCCTGGAGACACAGGGGGGACTGGGAGCCCCAGCATTTT
16	TRBV5-1	TRBJ1-4	.	TRBD1	CASSPRDSEINEKLFF	TGCGCCAGCAGCCCCCGGGACAGCGAAATTAATGAAAAACTGTTTTTT
15	TRBV30	TRBJ2-3	few	TRBD1	CAWSTRTGTTDTQYF	TGTGCCTGGAGTACAAGGACAGGGACCACAGATACGCAGTATTTT
13	TRBV5-4	TRBJ1-5	few	.	CASSRDGVQPQHF	TGTGCCAGCAGCCGGGACGGAGTTCAGCCCCAGCATTTT
15	TRBV2	TRBJ2-5	.	.	CASSEARAGKETQYF	TGTGCCAGCAGTGAAGCGCGGGCGGGAAAAGAGACCCAGTACTTC
13	TRBV5-1	TRBJ1-5	.	.	CASSLSSNQPQHF	TGCGCCAGCAGCTTGTCTAGCAATCAGCCCCAGCATTTT
14	TRBV6-1	TRBJ2-7	.	TRBD1	CASSRGTGVYEQYF	TGTGCCAGCAGCCGAGGGACAGGGGTTTACGAGCAGTACTTC
15	TRBV2	TRBJ2-5	few	TRBD2	CASSERSGGAETQYF	TGTGCCAGCAGTGAACGAAGCGGGGGGGCCGAGACCCAGTACTTC
15	TRBV7-6	TRBJ1-3	.	.	CASSLGGQSGNTIYF	TGTGCCAGCAGCTTAGGAGGACAATCTGGAAACACCATATATTTT
16	TRBV18	TRBJ2-1	.	.	CASSPTGHLLYNEQFF	TGTGCCAGCTCACCCACTGGACACTTACTATACAATGAGCAGTTCTTC
16	TRBV5-1	TRBJ2-7	.	.	CASSPGGGVSDYEQYF	TGCGCCAGCAGCCCCGGCGGAGGGGTTTCGGACTACGAGCAGTACTTC
15	TRBV5-1	TRBJ2-7	.	TRBD1	CASSPSATGGNEQYF	TGCGCCAGCAGCCCCTCGGCGACAGGGGGAAACGAGCAGTACTTC
14	TRBV9	TRBJ2-4	.	TRBD2	CASSASGGGNIQYF	TGTGCCAGCAGCGCTAGCGGGGGTGGAAACATTCAGTACTTC
13	TRBV29-1	TRBJ2-2	.	.	CSVTPQNTGELFF	TGCAGCGTCACCCCCCAGAACACCGGGGAGCTGTTTTTT
15	TRBV6-6	TRBJ2-3	once	TRBD2	CASSPAGDHTDTQYF	TGTGCCAGCAGCCCAGCGGGGGATCACACAGATACGCAGTATTTT
13	TRBV5-1	TRBJ2-1	once	.	CASSPAGGNEQFF	TGCGCCAGCAGCCCCGCAGGGGGGAATGAGCAGTTCTTC
13	TRBV5-1	TRBJ2-7	.	.	CASSRDPINEQYF	TGCGCCAGCAGCCGGGACCCGATAAACGAGCAGTACTTC
12	TRBV10-3	TRBJ2-7	.	.	CAISVGLAEQYF	TGTGCCATCAGTGTGGGACTCGCAGAGCAGTACTTC
14	TRBV7-9	TRBJ1-2	.	TRBD1	CASSLVSGQAGYTF	TGTGCCAGCAGCTTAGTTAGTGGACAGGCGGGCTACACCTTC
18	TRBV11-2	TRBJ2-5	.	TRBD2	CASSLGSGAGVGSRTQYF	TGTGCCAGCAGCTTAGGGTCTGGAGCGGGGGTCGGTTCTCGGACCCAGTACTTC
14	TRBV10-2	TRBJ2-5	.	TRBD1	CASSQTGGTRTQYF	TGCGCCAGCAGTCAAACAGGGGGGACACGGACCCAGTACTTC
13	TRBV15	TRBJ1-6	many	.	CATSRGGDSPLHF	TGTGCCACCAGCAGAGGTGGGGATTCACCCCTCCACTTT